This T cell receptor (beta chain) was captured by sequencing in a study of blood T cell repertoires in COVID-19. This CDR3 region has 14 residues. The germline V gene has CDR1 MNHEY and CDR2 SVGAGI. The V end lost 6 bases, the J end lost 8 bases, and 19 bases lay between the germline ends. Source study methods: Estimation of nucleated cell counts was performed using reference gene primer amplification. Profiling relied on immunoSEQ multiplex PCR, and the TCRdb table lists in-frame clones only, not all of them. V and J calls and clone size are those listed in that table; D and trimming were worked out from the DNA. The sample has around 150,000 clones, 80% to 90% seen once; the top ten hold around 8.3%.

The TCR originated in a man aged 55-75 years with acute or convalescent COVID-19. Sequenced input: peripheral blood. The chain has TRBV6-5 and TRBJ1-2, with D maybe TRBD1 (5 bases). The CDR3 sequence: CASRPGGGLMGYTF. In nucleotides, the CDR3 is TGTGCCAGCAGGCCCGGGGGGGGTTTGATGGGCTACACCTTC.